This TCR beta chain was profiled in a study of T cells in Graves' hyperthyroidism and ophthalmopathy. Study-wide results and caveats: Most thyroid clonotypes that were expanded above 0.001 also turned up in blood. The model made its ophthalmopathy prediction, and onset followed a median approximately 6.5 months later.

The CDR3 is 14 amino acids. The germline gives CDR1 MDHEN, CDR2 SYDVKM. Trimming took off 3 bases at V and 4 bases at J, with 12 bases between the two ends. This clonotype has only a few counts. Its target is not known. The CDR3 regions of TCR beta were amplified from RNA transcripts. The TCR CDR3 first-round RT-PCR relied on the HTBI primer set. MiXCR, applied by TCRdb to the multiplex PCR reads, yields one record per CDR3 protein. The repertoire holds around 610,000 distinct CDR3 sequences, with about 15% as singletons. Active moderate-to-severe ophthalmopathy, Clinical Activity Score at least 3, NOSPECS at least 4, under 3 months' duration. Used for diagnoses were clinical symptoms, serum thyroxine and TRAb, thyroid ultrasound and orbital computed tomography.

Sequencing used blood. The receptor was derived from a woman between 40 and 55 years old with Graves' ophthalmopathy. This rearrangement joins TRBV28 to TRBJ1-2, with a weak D call TRBD1 (5 bases). Here the CDR3 reads CASSFLGDSYGYTF. CDR3 coding DNA: TGTGCCAGCAGTTTCCTAGGGGATTCCTATGGCTACACCTTC.